This note documents a single TCR beta chain sequence. These data are taken from a study of post-analysis software for immune sequencing data. Unique molecular identifiers had been added to the TCR beta cDNA libraries. TCRdb reanalysed the PCR reads using MiXCR and keeps one entry per CDR3 protein. The data show about 540,000 distinct CDR3 sequences, with 34% seen just once and approximately 5.4% held by the top ten. Sequencing used blood. This TCR came from a girl between 2 and 17 years old with multiple sclerosis.

CDR3 nucleotides: TGTGCCACCAGTGACCCCGAGACTAGCGGGGGGGCCTTGTCCTACAATGAGCAGTTCTTC. This sequence encodes CATSDPETSGGALSYNEQFF. This rearrangement joins TRBV24-1 to TRBJ2-1; 14 positions match TRBD2. Germline V CDR1 and CDR2: KGHDR, SFDVKD. This CDR3 spans 20 amino acids. After removal of 4 bases from V and 1 base from J, the junction contained 11 bases not matched to a gene.